A single sample is the source of the 15 T cell receptor beta chains below, sequenced in a study of T cells in Graves' hyperthyroidism and ophthalmopathy. Researchers took RNA transcripts and amplified the TCR beta CDR3 regions from them. The TCR CDR3 first-round RT-PCR relied on the HTBI primer set. TCRdb reprocessed the multiplex PCR reads via MiXCR and lists one record per CDR3 protein. There are almost 250,000 distinct CDR3 sequences in the sample; around 24% occur only once, and 35% to 40% lies in the top ten. Sequences were obtained from blood. These receptor sequences come from a woman aged 40 to 50 with Graves' ophthalmopathy.

Ten or more counts support this clonotype. The V gene is TRBV20-1, the J gene TRBJ1-2, with D perhaps matching TRBD1 (5 bases). There are 16 residues in the CDR3. Per germline, CDR1 DFQATT and CDR2 SNEGSKA (reference sequence). The ends were cut back, 6 bases at V and 4 bases at J, with 24 bases in the middle. The CDR3 protein is CSAPGSDSPASYGYTF. CDR3 DNA: TGCAGTGCCCCCGGATCAGACAGCCCCGCTTCCTATGGCTACACCTTC.

This clonotype was seen repeatedly, ten times or more. The chain recombines TRBV20-1 with TRBJ2-5; 9 positions agree with TRBD2. The germline CDR1 and CDR2 sequences are DFQATT and SNEGSKA (reference sequence). V lost 3 bases, J lost 5 bases, and 13 bases stayed unmatched. CDR3 length: 16 amino acids. Written as DNA, the CDR3 is TGCAGTGCTAGTCCCCCCATAGCGGGAGCGGGGGAGACCCAGTACTTC. It yields the protein CSASPPIAGAGETQYF.

This clonotype occurred many times. The V call is TRBV20-1, the J call TRBJ1-1; D might be TRBD1 (5 bases). Trimming removed 0 bases from V and 1 base from J, with 9 bases in between. The CDR3 is 14 amino acids. Germline loops: CDR1 DFQATT, CDR2 SNEGSKA (reference sequence). This CDR3 is CSARDYQGNTEAFF. DNA of the CDR3: TGCAGTGCTAGAGATTACCAGGGGAACACTGAAGCTTTCTTT.

This clonotype was detected ten times or more. The rearrangement links TRBV12-3 or TRBV12-4 to TRBJ2-7; no clear D gene. This CDR3 has 13 amino acids. Trimming pared 7 bases from V and 5 bases from J, leaving 15 bases between. CDR3 region: CASKEGSFNEQYF. The CDR3 DNA sequence: TGTGCCAGCAAAGAAGGGTCTTTTAACGAGCAGTACTTC.

This clonotype was observed many times. The J gene is TRBJ2-5, the V gene TRBV7-2; D may correspond to TRBD1 or TRBD2 (5 bases each). The CDR3 consists of 15 residues. CDR1 and CDR2 (germline): SGHTA, FQGNSA. V was clipped by 6 bases and J by 0 bases, with 14 bases between them. As DNA, the CDR3 is TGTGCCAGCAGGGAACCGGGACGGAACCAAGAGACCCAGTACTTC. Translated: CASREPGRNQETQYF.

This clonotype was seen a single time. V gene TRBV6-2 or TRBV6-3 combines with J gene TRBJ2-7, with TRBD2 identical over 10 bases. The germline V gene encodes CDR1 MNHEY and CDR2 SVGEGT. This CDR3 region has 17 residues. Germline trimming cut 0 bases from V and 4 bases from J; bases unmatched to any gene: 9. The DNA of the CDR3 is TGTGCCAGCAGTTACTCGGCTAGCGGGAGAAGCGGGTACGAGCAGTACTTC. Translating gives CASSYSASGRSGYEQYF.

This clonotype was counted many times. The gene calls are TRBV6-5 and TRBJ1-1; 7 bases fit TRBD1. The length of the CDR3 is 15 residues. Germline V gene data show CDR1 as MNHEY and CDR2 as SVGAGI. V dropped 0 bases and J dropped 4; count of bases not matched to a gene: 5. CDR3 sequence reads: CASSYSRQGFTEAFF. DNA of the CDR3: TGTGCCAGCAGTTACTCCAGACAGGGTTTCACTGAAGCTTTCTTT.

This clonotype was seen many times. The chain couples TRBV28 to TRBJ2-5; D is perhaps TRBD2 (7 bases). The V gene's germline CDR1 is MDHEN and CDR2 SYDVKM. The CDR3 extends over 16 amino acids. Trimming shortened V by 3 bases and J by 4 bases, and 18 bases separated the two germline ends. This CDR3 is CASSFGRAVGGETQYF. Written as DNA, the CDR3 is TGTGCCAGCAGTTTTGGGAGGGCCGTAGGGGGAGAGACCCAGTACTTC.

This clonotype was counted once. The genes are TRBV12-3 or TRBV12-4 and TRBJ2-5, with 7 positions matching TRBD1. This CDR3 spans 16 amino acids. V dropped 3 bases and J dropped 5; count of bases not matched to a gene: 12. The CDR3, as DNA: TGTGCCAGCAGTTTGCAGGACAGGCCCCTTGGGGAGACCCAGTACTTC. Protein sequence: CASSLQDRPLGETQYF.

This clonotype was counted at least ten times. The chain employs TRBV28 and TRBJ1-5, with D uncertain. The germline V gene has CDR1 MDHEN and CDR2 SYDVKM. Trimming stripped 4 bases from V and 3 bases from J, with 10 bases between. CDR3 length equals 14 residues. CDR3 protein: CASSWVPNNQPQHF. The CDR3 coding sequence is TGTGCCAGCAGTTGGGTACCCAACAATCAGCCCCAGCATTTT.

This clonotype was counted ten times or more. This chain links TRBV30 with TRBJ2-2, with D unresolved. Germline V gives CDR1 GTSNPN, CDR2 SVGIG (reference sequence). V shed 0 bases and J shed 5 bases, with 4 bases lying between them. CDR3 length: 12 amino acids. The CDR3 region is CAWSVRTGELFF. As DNA, the CDR3 is TGTGCCTGGAGTGTACGTACCGGGGAGCTGTTTTTT.

V gene TRBV12-5 combines with J gene TRBJ2-7, with a weak D call TRBD2 (6 bases). Germline V lookup: CDR1 LGHNT, CDR2 FRNRAP. The CDR3 loop spans 12 amino acids. Trimming took 7 bases from V and 7 from J, leaving 14 bases between them. For the CDR3, the DNA is TGTGCTAGTGCGGAGGGCGGCCTGGAGCAGTACTTC. This codes for CASAEGGLEQYF.

CDR3 residues: CASSYSSGGDRETQYF. CDR3 coding DNA: TGTGCCAGCAGTTACTCATCCGGGGGCGATCGGGAGACCCAGTACTTC. The chain has TRBV6-5 and TRBJ2-5; TRBD1 or TRBD2 may be the D gene (6 bases each). V lost 0 bases and J lost 5, with 16 bases in between. The germline V gene encodes CDR1 MNHEY and CDR2 SVGAGI. The CDR3 loop spans 16 amino acids.

V usage is TRBV6-2 or TRBV6-3 and J usage is TRBJ2-7; 9 nucleotides agree with TRBD1. CDR3 length equals 12 residues. Germline CDR1 reads MNHEY; CDR2 reads SVGEGT. With V trimmed by 6 bases and J by 7 bases, 4 bases remained unmatched. This chain's CDR3 is CASRQGAREQYF. The DNA for the CDR3 is TGTGCCAGCAGACAGGGGGCCCGAGAGCAGTACTTC.

This clonotype was detected only a few times. The chain joins TRBV29-1 to TRBJ2-5; tentative D call: TRBD1 (6 bases). With 6 bases removed from V and 2 bases from J, the gap between germline ends came to 10 bases. Germline-derived CDR1 and CDR2 are SQVTM and ANQGSEA. There are 12 residues in the CDR3. This chain's CDR3 is CSVRTVQETQYF. The DNA of the CDR3 is TGCAGCGTACGGACAGTACAAGAGACCCAGTACTTC.